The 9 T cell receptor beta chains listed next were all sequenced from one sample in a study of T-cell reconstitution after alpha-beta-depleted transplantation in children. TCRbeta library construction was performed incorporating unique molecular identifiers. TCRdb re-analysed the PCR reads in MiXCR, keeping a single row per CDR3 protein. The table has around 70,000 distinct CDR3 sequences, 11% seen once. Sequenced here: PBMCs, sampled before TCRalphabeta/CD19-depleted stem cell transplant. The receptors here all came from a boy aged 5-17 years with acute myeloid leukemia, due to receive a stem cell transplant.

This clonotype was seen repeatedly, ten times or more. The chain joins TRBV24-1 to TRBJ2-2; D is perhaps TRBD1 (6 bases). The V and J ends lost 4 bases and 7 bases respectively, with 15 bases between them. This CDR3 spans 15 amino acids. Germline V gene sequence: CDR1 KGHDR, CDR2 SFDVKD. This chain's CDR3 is CATSDPDRRSGELFF. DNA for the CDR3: TGTGCCACCAGTGACCCCGACAGGCGGAGCGGGGAGCTGTTTTTT.

The CDR3 is CASSYRGGNQPQHF. For the CDR3, the DNA is TGTGCCAGCAGCTATCGGGGGGGGAATCAGCCCCAGCATTTT. This chain links TRBV6-2 or TRBV6-3 with TRBJ1-5; D perhaps matches TRBD1 (5 bases). The germline gives CDR1 MNHEY, CDR2 SVGEGT. This CDR3 has 14 amino acids. V was trimmed by 6 bases and J by 4 bases, leaving 13 bases between them.

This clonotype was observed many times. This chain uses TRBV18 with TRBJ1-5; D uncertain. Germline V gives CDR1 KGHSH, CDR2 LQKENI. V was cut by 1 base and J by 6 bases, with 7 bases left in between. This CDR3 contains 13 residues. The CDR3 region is CASSPQRPQPQHF. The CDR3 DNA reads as TGTGCCAGCTCACCACAACGGCCTCAGCCCCAGCATTTT.

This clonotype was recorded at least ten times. The CDR3 nucleotides read TGTGCCAGCAGCCCCGGACTAGCGGGAGGGGCAGGACGAGAGACCCAGTACTTC. Translating gives CASSPGLAGGAGRETQYF. The gene calls are TRBV11-1 and TRBJ2-5; TRBD2 agrees at 15 bases. The CDR3 extends over 18 amino acids. CDR1 and CDR2 from the germline V gene are SGHAT and FQDESV (reference sequence). With V trimmed by 5 bases and J by 4 bases, 11 bases remained unmatched. The full variable domain, in which reference TRBV11-1 and TRBJ2-5 provide the parts outside the CDR3, is EAEVAQSPRYKITEKSQAVAFWCDPISGHATLYWYRQILGQGPELLVQFQDESVVDDSQLPKDRFSAERLKGVDSTLKIQPAELGDSAMYLCASSPGLAGGAGRETQYFGPGTRLLVL.

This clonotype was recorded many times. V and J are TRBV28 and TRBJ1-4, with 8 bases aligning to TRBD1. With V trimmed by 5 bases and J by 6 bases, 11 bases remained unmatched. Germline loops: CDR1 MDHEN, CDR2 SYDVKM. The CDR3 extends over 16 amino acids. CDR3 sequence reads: CASSLGRQGLDEKLFF. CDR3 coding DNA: TGTGCCAGCAGTCTGGGGCGACAGGGGTTGGATGAAAAACTGTTTTTT.

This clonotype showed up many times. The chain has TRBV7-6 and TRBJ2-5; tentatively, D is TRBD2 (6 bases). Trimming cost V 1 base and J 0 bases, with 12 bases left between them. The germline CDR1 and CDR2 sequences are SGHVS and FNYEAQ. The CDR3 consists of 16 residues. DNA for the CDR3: TGTGCCAGCAGCTTAGGGTCTAGCGACAACCAAGAGACCCAGTACTTC. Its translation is CASSLGSSDNQETQYF.

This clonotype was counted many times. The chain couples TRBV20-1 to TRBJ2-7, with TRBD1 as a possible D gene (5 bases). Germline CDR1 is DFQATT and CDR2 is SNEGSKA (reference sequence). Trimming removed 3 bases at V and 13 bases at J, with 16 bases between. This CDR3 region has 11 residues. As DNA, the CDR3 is TGCAGTGCTAGTTGTGACAGAAGAACCTACGTC. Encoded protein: CSASCDRRTYV.

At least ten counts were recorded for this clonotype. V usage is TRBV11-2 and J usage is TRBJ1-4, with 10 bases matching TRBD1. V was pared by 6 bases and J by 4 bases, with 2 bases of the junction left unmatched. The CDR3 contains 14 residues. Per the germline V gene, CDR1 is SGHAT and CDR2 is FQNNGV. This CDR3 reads CASRRTGGNEKLFF. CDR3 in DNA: TGTGCCAGCAGACGGACAGGGGGTAATGAAAAACTGTTTTTT.

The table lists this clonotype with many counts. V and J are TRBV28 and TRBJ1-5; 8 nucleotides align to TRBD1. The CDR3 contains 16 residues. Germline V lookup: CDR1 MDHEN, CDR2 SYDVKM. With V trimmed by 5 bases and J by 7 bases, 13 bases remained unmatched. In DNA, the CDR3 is TGTGCCAGCAGTGCCAGCGGGACAGGTTTGCAGCAGCCCCAGCATTTT. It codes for CASSASGTGLQQPQHF.